Below, 30 T cell receptor beta chains from the same sample are listed, as sequenced in a study of beta chain features in type 1 diabetes. Since all of the isolated RNA was reverse transcribed, expressed TCRB transcripts were what got sequenced. The assay was immunoSEQ multiplex PCR, and TCRdb's table has in-frame clones only and misses some. Of roughly 450,000 clones listed, roughly 14% are singletons. Sequenced material: naive CD4+ T cells from blood. The receptors derive from a man aged 30 to 39 in good health.

This chain joins TRBV5-1 and TRBJ2-1; D might be TRBD1 or TRBD2, each matching 5 bases. This CDR3 spans 14 amino acids. Trimming pared 4 bases from V and 8 bases from J, leaving 16 bases between. CDR1 SGHRS and CDR2 YFSETQ come from the germline V gene. This CDR3 reads CASSPDGARDEQFF. CDR3 in DNA: TGCGCCAGCAGCCCGGACGGGGCCCGGGATGAGCAGTTCTTC.

This clone was found a few times. The CDR3 loop reads CASSWTPGPPVSYTF. The DNA for the CDR3 is TGTGCCAGCAGTTGGACTCCAGGGCCTCCAGTGAGCTACACCTTC. The chain has TRBV5-4 and TRBJ1-2, with D maybe TRBD1 (5 bases). Germline-derived CDR1 and CDR2 are SGHNT and YYREEE (reference sequence). The CDR3 length is 15 residues. The V end lost 5 bases, the J end lost 9 bases, and 23 bases lay between the germline ends.

The V and J genes are TRBV7-9 and TRBJ2-4, with D possibly TRBD2 on 6 matching bases. The CDR3 length is 13 residues. CDR1 SEHNR and CDR2 FQNEAQ come from the germline V gene (reference sequence). Trimming removed 5 bases at V and 2 bases at J, with 7 bases between. CDR3: CASSGRSKNIQYF. The CDR3 bases are TGTGCCAGCAGCGGGAGGTCCAAAAACATTCAGTACTTC. Combining the CDR3 with reference TRBV7-9 and TRBJ2-4 gives the whole variable domain DTGVSQNPRHKITKRGQNVTFRCDPISEHNRLYWYRQTLGQGPEFLTYFQNEAQLEKSRLLSDRFSAERPKGSFSTLEIQRTEQGDSAMYLCASSGRSKNIQYFGAGTRLSVL.

The V and J genes are TRBV5-4 and TRBJ1-1; unclear D gene. The ends were cut back, 0 bases at V and 0 bases at J, with 9 bases in the middle. Germline values: CDR1 SGHNT, CDR2 YYREEE (reference sequence). This CDR3 has 15 residues. CDR3: CASSLGLGLNTEAFF. The CDR3 nucleotides are TGTGCCAGCAGCTTGGGTTTAGGGCTGAACACTGAAGCTTTCTTT.

This clone has only a few counts. V is TRBV10-3 and J is TRBJ2-5, with D possibly matching TRBD2 (6 bases). This CDR3 comprises 14 residues. Germline V CDR1 and CDR2: ENHRY, SYGVKD. V lost 3 bases and J lost 1, with 9 bases in between. DNA of the CDR3: TGTGCCATCAGTGACCTGGGGGGCCAAGAGACCCAGTACTTC. Its translation is CAISDLGGQETQYF.

This clone turned up a few times. This chain connects TRBV9 to TRBJ2-1; D unresolved. This CDR3 comprises 16 residues. Looked up from germline, CDR1 is SGDLS and CDR2 is YYNGEE. The V gene lost 0 bases and the J gene lost 0 bases, with 10 bases spanning the gap. As DNA, the CDR3 is TGTGCCAGCAGCGTAGACGTAGGATCCTCCTACAATGAGCAGTTCTTC. Its protein product is CASSVDVGSSYNEQFF.

This clone was detected a few times. V is TRBV11-2 and J is TRBJ2-6, with unresolved D. The germline V gene encodes CDR1 SGHAT and CDR2 FQNNGV. V lost 2 bases, J lost 0 bases, and 14 bases lay in between. The CDR3 runs to 18 residues. The CDR3 sequence is CASSLISGSSSGANVLTF. The CDR3 coding sequence is TGTGCCAGCAGCTTAATAAGTGGCTCCAGCTCTGGGGCCAACGTCCTGACTTTC.

Only a few counts were recorded for this clone. The V gene is TRBV10-3, the J gene TRBJ2-1, with D unclear. V was pared by 0 bases and J by 10 bases, with 10 bases between. Germline V gives CDR1 ENHRY, CDR2 SYGVKD. The CDR3 extends over 13 amino acids. The chain's CDR3 is CAISESRVGEQFF. The CDR3 DNA sequence: TGTGCCATCAGTGAGTCCCGAGTGGGGGAGCAGTTCTTC.

The chain uses TRBV9 and TRBJ2-7, with 8 bases lining up with TRBD1. The J segment lost 4 bases and the V segment lost 0 bases, leaving 3 bases of the junction unmatched. The CDR3 is 14 amino acids. Germline V gene data show CDR1 as SGDLS and CDR2 as YYNGEE. The CDR3 reads CASSVGTGRYEQYF. As DNA, the CDR3 is TGTGCCAGCAGCGTAGGGACAGGGAGGTACGAGCAGTACTTC.

This clone was recorded many times. The chain uses TRBV23-1 and TRBJ2-7; 10 nucleotides line up with TRBD1. TRBV23-1 is sorted into the ORF group, with uncertain function. The trim removed 3 bases at V and 6 bases at J, leaving 14 bases unmatched. The CDR3 is made up of 17 amino acids. The CDR3 loop is CASSQRGDRGWSLEQYF. Here the CDR3 DNA reads TGCGCCAGCAGTCAGCGCGGGGACAGGGGATGGAGCCTCGAGCAGTACTTC.

This clone was observed a few times. The V gene is TRBV29-1, the J gene TRBJ1-1, with D hard to call. The V end was cut by 3 bases, the J end by 8 bases, with 7 bases between. Germline CDR1 is SQVTM and CDR2 is ANQGSEA. The CDR3 consists of 10 residues. As DNA, the CDR3 is TGCAGCGTTGAGGTCCAGGAAGCTTTCTTT. It is translated as CSVEVQEAFF.

CDR3 DNA: TGTGCCAGCAGACGAGCCGGGACAGGGTCGTCGAACACCGGGGAGCTGTTTTTT. It yields the protein CASRRAGTGSSNTGELFF. This rearrangement joins TRBV7-2 to TRBJ2-2; TRBD1 matches 9 bases. Germline values: CDR1 SGHTA, CDR2 FQGNSA. Losses at the gene ends were 6 bases for V and 0 bases for J; bases not matched to a gene: 11. This CDR3 region has 18 residues.

The genes are TRBV7-2 and TRBJ2-7, with TRBD1 matching 11 bases. Looked up from germline, CDR1 is SGHTA and CDR2 is FQGNSA. The CDR3 covers 15 residues. J lost 3 bases, V lost 4 bases, and 5 bases had no gene match. CDR3 region: CASSSGTGGIYEQYF. DNA for the CDR3: TGTGCCAGCAGCTCGGGGACAGGGGGGATCTACGAGCAGTACTTC.

The rearrangement links TRBV11-1 to TRBJ2-1; D uncertain. The CDR3 has 15 residues. Germline loops: CDR1 SGHAT, CDR2 FQDESV (reference sequence). V was shortened by 2 bases and J by 0 bases, with 8 bases between the two germline ends. For the CDR3, the DNA is TGTGCCAGCAGCTTACTGTGGAGCTCCTACAATGAGCAGTTCTTC. This sequence encodes CASSLLWSSYNEQFF.

This clone has just a few counts. The chain employs TRBV7-3 and TRBJ2-4; 7 positions match TRBD1. The germline CDR1 and CDR2 sequences are SGHTA and FQGTGA. The CDR3 is 14 amino acids. Trimming took 2 bases from V and 8 from J; bases not matched to a gene: 6. CDR3: CASSLLGQRDIQYF. Here the CDR3 DNA reads TGTGCCAGCAGCTTATTGGGACAGAGGGACATTCAGTACTTC.

The J gene is TRBJ1-3, the V gene TRBV9; D remains ambiguous. Germline V gene lookup returns CDR1 SGDLS and CDR2 YYNGEE. CDR3 length: 12 amino acids. The V end was cut by 4 bases, the J end by 6 bases, with 8 bases between. In DNA, the CDR3 is TGTGCCAGCAGCCCCAATCAAAACACCATATATTTT. Its protein is CASSPNQNTIYF.

This clone was seen more than once but under ten times. The V call is TRBV9, the J call TRBJ2-3, with TRBD2 matching 9 bases. CDR1 is SGDLS, CDR2 YYNGEE, per germline. With 4 bases clipped from V and 5 bases from J, the junction kept 11 bases outside the gene matches. The CDR3 sequence is 16 residues long. The CDR3 spells CASSRLSGRMEDTQYF. CDR3 DNA sequence: TGTGCCAGCAGCCGTCTTAGCGGGAGAATGGAAGATACGCAGTATTTT.

This clone was seen a handful of times. The rearrangement uses TRBV30 and TRBJ2-1; D is uncertain. Germline V gene sequence: CDR1 GTSNPN, CDR2 SVGIG (reference sequence). CDR3 length: 13 residues. The V gene lost 2 bases and the J gene lost 2 bases, with 7 bases spanning the gap. CDR3: CAWSFLPYNEQFF. Here the CDR3 DNA reads TGTGCCTGGAGTTTCCTCCCCTACAATGAGCAGTTCTTC.

CDR3 amino acids: CASLQKNEQFF. CDR3 coding DNA: TGTGCCAGCTTACAAAAGAATGAGCAGTTCTTC. This sequence joins TRBV18 and TRBJ2-1; no definite D call. The germline gives CDR1 KGHSH, CDR2 LQKENI. V lost 7 bases and J lost 7, with 8 bases in between. The CDR3 is made up of 11 amino acids.

The table lists this clone with a few counts. V gene TRBV5-1 combines with J gene TRBJ2-5; D is perhaps TRBD1 (5 bases). Trimming removed 1 base from V and 4 bases from J, with 17 bases in between. The CDR3 is made up of 16 amino acids. Germline assignment: CDR1 SGHRS and CDR2 YFSETQ. CDR3 bases: TGCGCCAGCAGCTTGCCCCTCTCAGGGTCAGTAGAGACCCAGTACTTC. Encoded protein: CASSLPLSGSVETQYF.

This rearrangement joins TRBV7-9 to TRBJ2-7, with 13 positions matching TRBD2. CDR3 length: 17 amino acids. Germline V gives CDR1 SEHNR, CDR2 FQNEAQ (reference sequence). After removal of 1 base from V and 2 bases from J, the junction contained 5 bases not matched to a gene. The CDR3 coding sequence is TGTGCCAGCAGCTTAGGAGGGACTAGCGGGGACACCTACGAGCAGTACGTC. Translation gives CASSLGGTSGDTYEQYV.

This clone was seen only a few times. The chain uses TRBV5-4 and TRBJ2-3; D gene unclear. The V and J ends lost 2 bases and 1 base respectively, with 8 bases between them. CDR3 length equals 14 residues. Germline V CDR1 and CDR2: SGHNT, YYREEE (reference sequence). As DNA, the CDR3 is TGTGCCAGCAGCTTAAACCGGGGCACAGATACGCAGTATTTT. Protein: CASSLNRGTDTQYF.

This clone showed up just a few times. The chain couples TRBV4-2 to TRBJ2-1; D is ambiguous. V lost 1 base and J lost 7, with 8 bases in between. This CDR3 contains 13 residues. Germline V gene sequence: CDR1 LGHNA, CDR2 YNFKEQ. CDR3 DNA sequence: TGTGCCAGCAGCCAAGCTACAGTAAATGAGCAGTTCTTC. This sequence encodes CASSQATVNEQFF.

The table lists this clone with a few counts. The chain has TRBV4-3 and TRBJ1-1, with TRBD1 matching over 7 bases. The V gene's germline CDR1 is LGHNA and CDR2 YSLEER. V dropped 3 bases and J dropped 0; count of bases not matched to a gene: 4. The CDR3 consists of 15 residues. The CDR3: CASSQRTGLNTEAFF. The CDR3 region has the DNA TGCGCCAGCAGCCAGCGGACAGGTCTGAACACTGAAGCTTTCTTT.

This rearrangement joins TRBV27 to TRBJ2-7, with 7 bases identical to TRBD1. The germline V gene has CDR1 MNHEY and CDR2 SMNVEV (reference sequence). The CDR3 loop spans 14 amino acids. V was clipped by 2 bases and J by 4 bases; unmatched bases: 5. CDR3 sequence (DNA): TGTGCCAGCAGTTTAGGACAGGTCTCGTACGAGCAGTACTTC. It codes for CASSLGQVSYEQYF.

The chain couples TRBV11-2 to TRBJ2-1; D unresolved. The germline V and J ends were trimmed by 5 bases and 10 bases, with 15 bases remaining between them. The germline gives CDR1 SGHAT, CDR2 FQNNGV. This CDR3 has 13 residues. The CDR3 region has the DNA TGTGCCAGCAGCGATACTGGGATGCGGGAGCAGTTCTTC. Translated, it gives CASSDTGMREQFF.

This clone was counted a few times. This chain links TRBV14 with TRBJ2-3; no definite D call. Trimming pared 4 bases from V and 4 bases from J, leaving 6 bases between. This CDR3 region has 12 residues. Germline lookup yields CDR1 SGHDN and CDR2 FVKESK. The CDR3 bases are TGTGCCAGCAGCCCGGTGGCAGATACGCAGTATTTT. It translates to CASSPVADTQYF.

This clone was detected many times. This rearrangement joins TRBV29-1 to TRBJ2-5; D is unclear. V lost 2 bases and J lost 5, with 15 bases in between. This CDR3 comprises 14 residues. Per germline, CDR1 SQVTM and CDR2 ANQGSEA. DNA of the CDR3: TGCAGCGTTGAACCCATGAGGAAGGTTGAGACCCAGTACTTC. Protein: CSVEPMRKVETQYF.

This clone was counted between two and nine times. This chain joins TRBV11-2 and TRBJ1-6; D is unresolved. This CDR3 is 15 amino acids long. Trimming stripped 6 bases from V and 7 bases from J, with 16 bases between. CDR1 is SGHAT and CDR2 is FQNNGV in the germline V gene. The CDR3 loop reads CASRTGRGRNSPLHF. The CDR3 coding sequence is TGTGCCAGCAGGACGGGCCGGGGTAGGAATTCACCCCTCCACTTT. Using reference TRBV11-2 and TRBJ1-6 for the parts outside the CDR3, the full variable domain is EAGVAQSPRYKIIEKRQSVAFWCNPISGHATLYWYQQILGQGPKLLIQFQNNGVVDDSQLPKDRFSAERLKGVDSTLKIQPAKLEDSAVYLCASRTGRGRNSPLHFGNGTRLTVT.

This sequence joins TRBV30 and TRBJ2-1, with a tentative D call TRBD2 (6 bases). V lost 4 bases to trimming and J lost 10 bases, with 17 bases between them. The CDR3 runs to 13 residues. In germline, CDR1 is GTSNPN, CDR2 SVGIG (reference sequence). CDR3 nucleotide sequence: TGTGCCTGGAATCCCCGACTAGATCGAGAGCAGTTCTTC. Amino acid sequence: CAWNPRLDREQFF.